The 3 T cell receptor beta chains below all came from one sample that was sequenced in a study of CD8 T cells in ankylosing spondylitis. The study's findings and limits: A motif of roughly 8 highly homologous TCR beta variants was seen as apparently characteristic of ankylosing spondylitis blood.

For these TCRs, the target antigens are not known. TCRdb re-derived calls from the 5' RACE reads in MiXCR, one entry per CDR3 protein. The table shows a few hundred thousand distinct CDR3 sequences, with about 7% occurring only once. The sequenced sample consisted of blood, either unsorted or a sorted T cell fraction (not recorded which). These receptors were obtained from a male donor with ankylosing spondylitis.

Ten or more counts support this clonotype. The chain carries TRBV4-3 and TRBJ1-2; D remains unclear. The CDR3 spans 15 residues. Between the trimmed V and J ends, which lost 2 bases and 1 base, there was a span of 11 bases. Germline CDR1 reads LGHNA; CDR2 reads YSLEER. Here the CDR3 DNA reads TGCGCCAGCAGCCAAATTACAGCGAATAACTATGGCTACACCTTC. This codes for CASSQITANNYGYTF.

This clonotype has more than one count but fewer than ten. The chain uses TRBV6-5 and TRBJ2-5; 16 positions match TRBD2. The V gene's germline CDR1 is MNHEY and CDR2 SVGAGI. After removal of 5 bases from V and 4 bases from J, the junction contained 7 bases not matched to a gene. The CDR3 spans 17 residues. CDR3 loop: CASSTGGLAGGGETQYF. CDR3 nucleotides: TGTGCCAGCAGTACTGGGGGACTAGCGGGAGGGGGAGAGACCCAGTACTTC.

This clonotype occurred many times. The V call is TRBV25-1, the J call TRBJ2-5; tentative D call: TRBD2 (6 bases). V lost 10 bases and J lost 5, with 14 bases in between. This CDR3 is built from 12 residues. Germline-derived CDR1 and CDR2 are MGHDK and SYGVNS. CDR3 bases: TGTGCCACTGGAGGGACGCTTGAGACCCAGTACTTC. Translated, it gives CATGGTLETQYF. Using reference TRBV25-1 and TRBJ2-5 for the parts outside the CDR3, the full variable domain is EADIYQTPRYLVIGTGKKITLECSQTMGHDKMYWYQQDPGMELHLIHYSYGVNSTEKGDLSSESTVSRIRTEHFPLTLESARPSHTSQYLCATGGTLETQYFGPGTRLLVL.